The next 3 T cell receptor beta chains were all read from a single sample in a study of spatial heterogeneity in lung cancer. TCRdb passed the 5' RACE reads through MiXCR, listing each CDR3 protein once. The table includes more than 10,000 distinct CDR3 sequences, 3.5% to 4% detected once. As to time point: sample taken at primary tumor resection. The source was PBMCs, collected at surgery. The receptors were gathered from a male donor with early-stage non-small cell lung cancer.

This clonotype came up many times. V usage is TRBV3-1 and J usage is TRBJ2-7, with D unclear. Trimming shortened V by 1 base and J by 12 bases, and 10 bases separated the two germline ends. The CDR3 is made up of 11 amino acids. Per germline, CDR1 LGHDT and CDR2 YNNKEL (reference sequence). DNA of the CDR3: TGTGCCAGCAGCCAAGGCCGGCCGTTGTACTTC. Residues: CASSQGRPLYF.

Many counts were recorded for this clonotype. This chain connects TRBV28 to TRBJ2-1; 14 bases map to TRBD2. This CDR3 contains 18 residues. The V and J ends lost 5 bases and 7 bases, in that order; junction bases with no gene match: 13. In germline, CDR1 is MDHEN, CDR2 SYDVKM. CDR3 loop: CASSPGTSGRTLTNEQFF. The CDR3 DNA reads as TGTGCCAGCAGTCCAGGGACTAGCGGGAGAACACTTACGAATGAGCAGTTCTTC.

By share, this clonotype ranks as medium-sized. The rearrangement joins TRBV20-1 to TRBJ2-7; 8 nucleotides align to TRBD1. The CDR3 covers 12 residues. Looked up from germline, CDR1 is DFQATT and CDR2 is SNEGSKA (reference sequence). V was clipped by 6 bases and J by 6 bases; unmatched bases: 7. The CDR3 is CSARTGTVEQYF. CDR3 nucleotides: TGCAGTGCAAGGACAGGGACGGTCGAGCAGTACTTC.